These T cell receptor beta chains were read from a single sample in a study of human T cells and chemical hapten exposure. TCRdb redid the calling of the RACE reads with MiXCR, one entry per CDR3 protein. The sample records 57,000 or so distinct CDR3 sequences, about 11% being singletons. This sample comprised whole blood, obtained in connection with sensitization to the hapten diphenylcyclopropenone (DPC). These receptors originate from a woman aged 40 to 49 with alopecia areata. Some clones in this sample may be carry-over from other donors' samples. Both conserved end residues are part of each CDR3. The D gene is left open where the match is weak. Rows may omit the clone size; those that give it use once, few, many or a size class.

>TRBJ1-5|few|TRBD1|TRBV6-6
TGTGCCAGCAGTCCGGGGGACAGTAGCAATCAGCCCCAGCATTTT
CASSPGDSSNQPQHF
>TRBJ2-7|NA|NA|TRBV12-3/TRBV12-4
TGTGCCAGCAGTTTTCAGGGGCCCTTCTACGAGCAGTACTTC
CASSFQGPFYEQYF
>TRBJ2-1|NA|TRBD2|TRBV3-1
TGTGCCAGCAGCCCGAGGACTCGACTAGCGGGGGACAATGAGCAGTTCTTC
CASSPRTRLAGDNEQFF
>TRBJ2-2|NA|TRBD2|TRBV28
TGTGCCAGCAGTACTAGCGGGAGGGGCACCGGGGAGCTGTTTTTT
CASSTSGRGTGELFF
>TRBJ2-3|NA|NA|TRBV24-1
TGTGCCACCAGTGAGAAAGTGGCCCTGGCAGATACGCAGTATTTT
CATSEKVALADTQYF
>TRBJ2-1|many|TRBD2|TRBV13
TGTGCCAGCAGCTTACGGGGGGAAGGCTACAATGAGCAGTTCTTC
CASSLRGEGYNEQFF
>TRBJ1-1|NA|NA|TRBV6-5
TGTGCCAGCAGTCCCCAGGCCAGGAACACTGAAGCTTTCTTT
CASSPQARNTEAFF
>TRBJ1-2|few|NA|TRBV6-2/TRBV6-3
TGTGCCAGCAGTTACAGGTTCGATGGCTACACCTTC
CASSYRFDGYTF
>TRBJ2-6|few|NA|TRBV19
TGTGCCAGCAGGTGGTCTGGGGCCAACGTCCTGACTTTC
CASRWSGANVLTF
>TRBJ1-4|NA|NA|TRBV20-1
TGCAGTGCCGACTCGGGAGGGAATGAAAAACTGTTTTTT
CSADSGGNEKLFF
>TRBJ2-5|few|NA|TRBV11-2
TGTGCCAGCAGCTTGTCAAGGGTAGAGACCCAGTACTTC
CASSLSRVETQYF
>TRBJ1-1|many|NA|TRBV19
TGTGCCAGTAGTATGATCGGCACTGAAGCTTTCTTT
CASSMIGTEAFF
>TRBJ2-1|NA|TRBD1|TRBV18
TGTGCCAGCTCACCCGGGACAGGGGCGAGAAGTGAGCAGTTCTTC
CASSPGTGARSEQFF
>TRBJ2-7|NA|NA|TRBV29-1
TGCAGCGCTTCACACAGGTCCTACGAGCAGTACTTC
CSASHRSYEQYF
>TRBJ2-2|NA|NA|TRBV14
TGTGCCAGTTCCGGTGACACCGGGGAGCTGTTTTTT
CASSGDTGELFF
>TRBJ2-6|many|NA|TRBV7-2
TGTGCCAGCAGCTTAATCGCCTCTGGGGCCAACGTCCTGACTTTC
CASSLIASGANVLTF
>TRBJ2-2|NA|TRBD2|TRBV5-1
TGCGCCAGCAGCTTGACGCTAGCGGGAAAAATCGCCGGGGAGCTGTTTTTT
CASSLTLAGKIAGELFF
>TRBJ1-2|many|TRBD1|TRBV4-1
TGCGCCAGCAGCCAAGATGGGTCGGGACAGGGTGAGCGAGGCTACACCTTC
CASSQDGSGQGERGYTF
>TRBJ2-1|NA|NA|TRBV28
TGTGCCAGCAGTTCAGGCCCCCGAAACTACAATGAGCAGTTCTTC
CASSSGPRNYNEQFF
>TRBJ1-5|few|NA|TRBV6-2/TRBV6-3
TGTGCCAGCACCAAGGGGCCAGGCCGCAATCAGCCCCAGCATTTT
CASTKGPGRNQPQHF
>TRBJ2-7|many|NA|TRBV27
TGTGCCAGCAGTTTTAACAGGGTCGAGCAGTACTTC
CASSFNRVEQYF
>TRBJ1-2|few|TRBD1|TRBV20-1
TGCAGTGCTAGACTTGAGGGGGCCCCTAACTATGGCTACACCTTC
CSARLEGAPNYGYTF
>TRBJ2-1|few|TRBD1|TRBV7-3
TGTGCCAGCAGCTTAAACACGGGACAGGGCGGTGGGCAGTTCTTC
CASSLNTGQGGGQFF
>TRBJ2-7|few|NA|TRBV29-1
TGCAGCGGGATCGAGGGGGGCGAGCAGTACTTC
CSGIEGGEQYF
>TRBJ2-1|many|TRBD1|TRBV11-2
TGTGCCAGCAGCCCCGCGGGACAGGGGGGACATGAGCAGTTCTTC
CASSPAGQGGHEQFF
>TRBJ2-1|NA|TRBD2|TRBV3-1
TGTGCCAGCAGCCAAGCCCAACGCCCCTTCAGTAGCGGGAACTCCTACAATGAGCAGTTCTTC
CASSQAQRPFSSGNSYNEQFF
>TRBJ1-2|few|TRBD1|TRBV11-2
TGTGCCAGCAGCACAAACCCGGGACAGGCGTATGGCTACACCTTC
CASSTNPGQAYGYTF
>TRBJ2-5|NA|NA|TRBV7-2
TGTGCCAGCAGCTCTGGAACCCTGGGGACCCAGTACTTC
CASSSGTLGTQYF
>TRBJ2-7|few|NA|TRBV11-2
TGTGCCAGCAGCGACGGGTTAGGGAGCTCCTACGAGCAGTACTTC
CASSDGLGSSYEQYF
>TRBJ2-1|once|TRBD1|TRBV29-1
TGCGGATGGACAGGGGGCGACGTCGATGAGCAGTTCTTC
CGWTGGDVDEQFF
>TRBJ2-7|many|NA|TRBV9
TGTGCCAGCAGCGTAAATTGGCCCAACTACGAGCAGTACTTC
CASSVNWPNYEQYF
>TRBJ2-7|many|TRBD1|TRBV20-1
TGCAGTGCTCCCCCCGGGACAGGGAGACACGAGCAGTACTTC
CSAPPGTGRHEQYF
>TRBJ1-1|once|NA|TRBV4-3
TGCGCCAGCAGCCAAGAGATCGCCGGGAGGAACACTGAAGCTTTCTTT
CASSQEIAGRNTEAFF
>TRBJ2-7|few|TRBD1|TRBV3-1
TGTGCCAGCAGCCAGACCACTACAGGGGTACAGGGCGAGCAGTACTTC
CASSQTTTGVQGEQYF
>TRBJ2-1|many|NA|TRBV30
TGTGCCTGGAGGAGGGGCGGGCACTCACCCTACAATGAGCAGTTCTTC
CAWRRGGHSPYNEQFF
>TRBJ2-7|NA|NA|TRBV20-1
TGCAGTGCTAGAGTAGGGGTCGAGCAGTACTTC
CSARVGVEQYF
>TRBJ2-6|few|NA|TRBV5-1
TGCGCCAGCAGCTTGTTGGTAGGGAACGGGGCCAACGTCCTGACTTTC
CASSLLVGNGANVLTF
>TRBJ2-7|many|TRBD2|TRBV20-1
TGCAGTGCCATGGGAGGGGCTGGGGCCTACGAGCAGTACTTC
CSAMGGAGAYEQYF
>TRBJ2-1|many|TRBD2|TRBV7-2
TGTGCCAGCAGCTTAGTGCAGCGGGGGGCGGAGCAGTTCTTC
CASSLVQRGAEQFF
>TRBJ2-7|NA|NA|TRBV5-5
TGTGCCAGCAGCTTGTGGGGAACTACCTACGAGCAGTACTTC
CASSLWGTTYEQYF
>TRBJ1-5|NA|NA|TRBV27
TGTGCCAGCGCTAAGCTAAGCAATCAGCCCCAGCATTTT
CASAKLSNQPQHF
>TRBJ2-1|NA|TRBD2|TRBV6-2/TRBV6-3
TGTGCCAGCAGCCCCTCGGGACTAGCGGGGGGACACAATGAGCAGTTCTTC
CASSPSGLAGGHNEQFF
>TRBJ1-5|many|NA|TRBV7-2
TGTGCCAGCAGCTCAGGGACCGTCCGGGAGCCCCAGCATTTT
CASSSGTVREPQHF
>TRBJ1-1|few|TRBD1|TRBV20-1
TGCAGTGCCGCCGGGACAGCTAACACTGAAGCTTTCTTT
CSAAGTANTEAFF
>TRBJ1-1|NA|TRBD1|TRBV9
TGTGCCAGCAGCGTTCAGACAGGGCCGGGCACTGAAGCTTTCTTT
CASSVQTGPGTEAFF
>TRBJ1-1|NA|TRBD1|TRBV7-2
TGTGCCAGCAGCAGCACAGGGGTGGGAGCTGAAGCTTTCTTT
CASSSTGVGAEAFF
>TRBJ1-5|many|TRBD1|TRBV6-5
TGTGCCAGCAGCCGGACAGGGTTTGGGTATCAGCCCCAGCATTTT
CASSRTGFGYQPQHF
>TRBJ2-5|NA|TRBD2|TRBV14
TGTGCCAGCAGCGAAACCTCCAGACTAGCGGTACAAGAGACCCAGTACTTC
CASSETSRLAVQETQYF